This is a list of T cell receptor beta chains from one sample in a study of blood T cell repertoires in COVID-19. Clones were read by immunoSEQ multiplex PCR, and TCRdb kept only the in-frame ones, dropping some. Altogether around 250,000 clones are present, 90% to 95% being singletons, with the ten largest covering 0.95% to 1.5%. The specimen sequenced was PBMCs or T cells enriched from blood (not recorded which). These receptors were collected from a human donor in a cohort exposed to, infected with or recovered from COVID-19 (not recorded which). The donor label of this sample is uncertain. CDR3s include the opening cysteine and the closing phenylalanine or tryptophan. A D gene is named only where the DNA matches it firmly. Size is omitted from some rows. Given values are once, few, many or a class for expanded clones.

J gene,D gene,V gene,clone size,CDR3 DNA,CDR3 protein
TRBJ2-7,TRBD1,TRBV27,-,TGTGCCAGCAGCCGGCACTCGACAGGGCCGGAGGACGAGCAGTACTTC,CASSRHSTGPEDEQYF
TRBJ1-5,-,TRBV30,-,TGTGCCTGGAGGGGAGCGGGTCAGCCCCAGCATTTT,CAWRGAGQPQHF
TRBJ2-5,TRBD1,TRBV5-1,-,TGCGCCAGCAGCTTGGCTGGACAGGCCCCAGGGGCCCAGTACTTC,CASSLAGQAPGAQYF
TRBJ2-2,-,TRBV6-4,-,TGTGCCAGCAGTGTAATACCCGGACTGAACACCGGGGAGCTGTTTTTT,CASSVIPGLNTGELFF
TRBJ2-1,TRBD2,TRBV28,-,TGTGCCAGCAGTGGACTAGCGGAATACAATGAGCAGTTCTTC,CASSGLAEYNEQFF
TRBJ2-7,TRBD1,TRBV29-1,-,TGCAGCGCGGGACAGGGACACGAGCAGTACTTC,CSAGQGHEQYF
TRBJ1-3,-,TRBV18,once,TGTGCCAGCTCACCTGACAGTGCTGGAAACACCATATATTTT,CASSPDSAGNTIYF
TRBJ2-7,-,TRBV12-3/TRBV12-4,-,TGTGCCAGCAGTCCCCAGGTGGTGGGCGAGCAGTACTTC,CASSPQVVGEQYF
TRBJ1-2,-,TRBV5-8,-,TGTGCCAGCAGCTTTTCAGGAACCTATGGCTACACCTTC,CASSFSGTYGYTF
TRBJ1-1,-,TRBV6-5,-,TGTGCCGCGTCCCGCGGGTTGAACACTGAAGCTTTCTTT,CAASRGLNTEAFF
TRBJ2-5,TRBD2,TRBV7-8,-,TGTGCCAGCAGCTTGGAGATGGCGGGGGTGGAGACCCAGTACTTC,CASSLEMAGVETQYF
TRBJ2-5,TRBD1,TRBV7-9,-,TGTGCCAGCAGCATCAGGGGGTTGTACCAAGAGACCCAGTACTTC,CASSIRGLYQETQYF
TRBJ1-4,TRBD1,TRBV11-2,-,TGTGCCAGCAGCTCCCAGGGGGTAAATGAAAAACTGTTTTTT,CASSSQGVNEKLFF
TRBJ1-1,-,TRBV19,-,TGTGCCAGTAGTCCGAGGGTGACTGAAGCTTTCTTT,CASSPRVTEAFF
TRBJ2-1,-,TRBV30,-,TGTGCCTGGAGCATGAATGAGCAGTTCTTC,CAWSMNEQFF
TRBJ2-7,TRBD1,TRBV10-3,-,TGTGCCATCAGCACCGGGACAGGGTACTCGGAGCAGTACTTC,CAISTGTGYSEQYF
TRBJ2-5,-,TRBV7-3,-,TGTGCCAGCTACAGGGATGAGACCCAGTACTTC,CASYRDETQYF
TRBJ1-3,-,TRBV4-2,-,TGTGCCAGCGGAGGACAGCTCACCGCTGGAAACACCATATATTTT,CASGGQLTAGNTIYF
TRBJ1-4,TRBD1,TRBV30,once,TGTGCCTGGCGCAACGACAGGGCAAATGAAAAACTGTTTTTT,CAWRNDRANEKLFF
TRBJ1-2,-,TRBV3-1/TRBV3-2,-,TGTGCCAGCAGCCAAGAAGGAGATTATGGCTACACCTTC,CASSQEGDYGYTF
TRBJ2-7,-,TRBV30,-,TGTGCCTGGAGTGTCGGGAACTACGAGCAGTACTTC,CAWSVGNYEQYF
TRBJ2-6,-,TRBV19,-,TGTGCCAGTAGTGGCCAGTTCTCTGGGGCCAACGTCCTGACTTTC,CASSGQFSGANVLTF
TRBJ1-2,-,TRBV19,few,TGTGCCAGTAGTAGGCAGGGATCTGGCTACACCTTC,CASSRQGSGYTF
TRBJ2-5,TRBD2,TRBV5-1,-,TGCGCCAGCAGGACGGGAACTAGCGGGGGGAAAAAGGGAGAGACCCAGTACTTC,CASRTGTSGGKKGETQYF
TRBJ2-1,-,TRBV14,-,TGTGCCAGCAGCCAAGGGCAGGGTATCTCCTACAATGAGCAGTTCTTC,CASSQGQGISYNEQFF
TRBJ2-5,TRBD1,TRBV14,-,TGTGCCAGCAGTTCAGGGGGCGGAGAGACCCAGTACTTC,CASSSGGGETQYF
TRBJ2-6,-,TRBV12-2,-,TGTGCAAGTCGCTTTAGTGGGCCTGGACTAGCGGGACCCTCTGGGGCCAACGTCCTGACTTTC,CASRFSGPGLAGPSGANVLTF
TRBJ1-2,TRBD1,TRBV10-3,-,TGTGCCATCAGCCCTGAGGGGGCTACTTCTGGCTACACCTTC,CAISPEGATSGYTF
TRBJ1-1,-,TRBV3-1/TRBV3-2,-,TGTGCCAGCAGCCACCTGACAGAGAGGGGGACTGAAGCTTTCTTT,CASSHLTERGTEAFF
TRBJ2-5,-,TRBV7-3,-,TGTGCCAGCAGCCGGACAGTCCAAGAGACCCAGTACTTC,CASSRTVQETQYF
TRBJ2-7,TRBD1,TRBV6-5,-,TGTGCCAGCGCCTCGGGACAGGCTCCCTACGAGCAGTACTTC,CASASGQAPYEQYF
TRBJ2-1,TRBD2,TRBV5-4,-,TGTGCCAGCAGCCTGGGACTAGCGGCCAATGAGCAGTTCTTC,CASSLGLAANEQFF
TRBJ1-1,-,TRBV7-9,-,TGTGCCAGCAGCTTAAATCGGGGGGACGGCACTGAAGCTTTCTTT,CASSLNRGDGTEAFF
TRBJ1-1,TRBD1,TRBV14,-,TGTGCCAGCAGCCAACACAGGGGCTATACTGAAGCTTTCTTT,CASSQHRGYTEAFF
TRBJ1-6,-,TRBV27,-,TGTGCCAGCAGTTTATATTCCCGGGGAGTTCGCGGTTCACCCCTCCACTTT,CASSLYSRGVRGSPLHF
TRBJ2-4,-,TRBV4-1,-,TGCGCCAGCAGCCAAGTGATACTAGCCAAAAACATTCAGTACTTC,CASSQVILAKNIQYF
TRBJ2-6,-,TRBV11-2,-,TGTGCCAGCAGCTTTTTCTCCACAGGGTTGTTATCTGGGGCCAACGTCCTGACTTTC,CASSFFSTGLLSGANVLTF
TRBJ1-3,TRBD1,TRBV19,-,TGTGCCAGTAGTATACAAGGGCAGGGGGCAACTGGAAACACCATATATTTT,CASSIQGQGATGNTIYF
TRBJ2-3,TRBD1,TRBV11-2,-,TGTGCCAGCAGCTTAGGAGGACAGGGCACAGATACGCAGTATTTT,CASSLGGQGTDTQYF
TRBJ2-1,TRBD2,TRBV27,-,TGTGCCAGCAGTTGGGGGACTAGCGGGGTTGTAAATGAGCAGTTCTTC,CASSWGTSGVVNEQFF
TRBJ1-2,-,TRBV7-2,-,TGTGCCAGCAGCTTCAGCGGAGGGAGTAACTATGGCTACACCTTC,CASSFSGGSNYGYTF
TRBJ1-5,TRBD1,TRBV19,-,TGTGCCAGTACCAAGACAGGGGTCGATGTTTTTGGCAATCAGCCCCAGCATTTT,CASTKTGVDVFGNQPQHF